These 7 T cell receptor beta chains came from one sample sequenced in a study of cytomegalovirus exposure and HLA in healthy donors. Primers included in the PCR were 60 Vbeta and 13 Jbeta primers. Sequencing used immunoSEQ multiplex PCR; TCRdb keeps in-frame clones, though not all of them. The sample includes 150,000 to 200,000 clones, under 70% of them seen just once. Sequencing input: PBMCs. These receptors were collected from a man younger than 40 in good health and CMV-seropositive.

This clone came up a few times. This chain links TRBV27 with TRBJ1-1, with D unresolved. The CDR3 runs to 13 residues. Trimming removed 5 bases from V and 4 bases from J, with 11 bases in between. Germline V CDR1 and CDR2: MNHEY, SMNVEV (reference sequence). The CDR3 coding sequence is TGTGCCAGCAGTGCGTTCGGCGGCACTGAAGCTTTCTTT. This gives the protein CASSAFGGTEAFF.

CDR3 protein: CASSPWGEGGSDNEQFF. Here the CDR3 DNA reads TGTGCCAGCAGCCCATGGGGGGAGGGGGGTTCAGACAATGAGCAGTTCTTC. The chain couples TRBV7-9 to TRBJ2-1; the D gene is possibly TRBD2 (7 bases). The CDR3 length is 17 residues. Deletions cut 5 bases from V and 5 bases from J, with 22 bases between. CDR1 and CDR2 from the germline V gene are SEHNR and FQNEAQ (reference sequence).

The V and J genes are TRBV5-4 and TRBJ1-1; perhaps TRBD1 as D (5 bases). Germline V gene sequence: CDR1 SGHNT, CDR2 YYREEE (reference sequence). The CDR3 is 14 amino acids. The V gene lost 4 bases and the J gene lost 0 bases, with 10 bases spanning the gap. CDR3 protein: CASSRGTLNTEAFF. CDR3 coding DNA: TGTGCCAGCAGCCGCGGGACTCTGAACACTGAAGCTTTCTTT.

This clone was seen a handful of times. The rearrangement links TRBV2 to TRBJ1-4, with D uncertain. Trimming removed 4 bases from V and 0 bases from J, with 18 bases in between. The CDR3 contains 18 residues. Germline V CDR1 and CDR2: SNHLY, FYNNEI. CDR3: CASSAPREGSTTNEKLFF. The CDR3, as DNA: TGTGCCAGCAGTGCCCCCAGAGAGGGCTCTACAACTAATGAAAAACTGTTTTTT. Full variable domain (missing parts from reference TRBV2 and TRBJ1-4): EPEVTQTPSHQVTQMGQEVILRCVPISNHLYFYWYRQILGQKVEFLVSFYNNEISEKSEIFDDQFSVERPDGSNFTLKIRSTKLEDSAMYFCASSAPREGSTTNEKLFFGSGTQLSVL.

The chain carries TRBV28 and TRBJ1-1, with D maybe TRBD1 (5 bases). The CDR3 loop spans 16 amino acids. Germline V gene sequence: CDR1 MDHEN, CDR2 SYDVKM. Trimming removed 5 bases from V and 4 bases from J, with 20 bases in between. CDR3 DNA sequence: TGTGCCAGCAGTGCACCAACAGGAGAACCGATCACTGAAGCTTTCTTT. Translated, it gives CASSAPTGEPITEAFF.

The gene calls are TRBV15 and TRBJ2-1; D is undetermined. CDR3 length: 17 residues. In germline, CDR1 is LNHNV, CDR2 YYDKDF (reference sequence). V lost 0 bases, J lost 2 bases, and 14 bases lay in between. Written as DNA, the CDR3 is TGTGCCACCAGCAGAGATCAAGGATTAGCCGCCTACAATGAGCAGTTCTTC. This translates into CATSRDQGLAAYNEQFF.

The V and J genes are TRBV11-2 and TRBJ1-1, with 7 bases fitting TRBD1. This CDR3 comprises 17 residues. Germline V CDR1 and CDR2: SGHAT, FQNNGV. Trimming removed 5 bases from V and 2 bases from J; junction bases left unmatched: 14. The CDR3 loop is CASSLEYAQGENTEAFF. CDR3 sequence (DNA): TGTGCCAGCAGCCTCGAGTACGCCCAGGGGGAAAACACTGAAGCTTTCTTT.